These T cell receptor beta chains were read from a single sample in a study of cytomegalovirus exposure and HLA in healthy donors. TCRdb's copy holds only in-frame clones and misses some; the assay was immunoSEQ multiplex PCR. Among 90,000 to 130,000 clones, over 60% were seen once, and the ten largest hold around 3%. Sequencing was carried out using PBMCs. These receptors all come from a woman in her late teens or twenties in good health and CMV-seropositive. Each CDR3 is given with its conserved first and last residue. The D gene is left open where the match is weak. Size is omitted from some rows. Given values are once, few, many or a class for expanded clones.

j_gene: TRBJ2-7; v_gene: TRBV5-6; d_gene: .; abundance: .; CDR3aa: CASTQGLSFGEQYF; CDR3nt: TGTGCCAGCACCCAGGGACTCTCCTTCGGGGAGCAGTACTTC
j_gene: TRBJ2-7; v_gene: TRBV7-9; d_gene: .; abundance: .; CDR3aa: CASSLGRGPNYEQYF; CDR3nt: TGTGCCAGCAGCTTAGGGCGGGGACCAAACTACGAGCAGTACTTC
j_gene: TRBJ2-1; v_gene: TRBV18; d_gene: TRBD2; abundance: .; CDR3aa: CASSPPREGVLEQFF; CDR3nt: TGTGCCAGCTCACCACCGCGGGAGGGAGTCCTGGAGCAGTTCTTC
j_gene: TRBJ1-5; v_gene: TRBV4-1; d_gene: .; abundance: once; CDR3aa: CASSRTGRGDQPQHF; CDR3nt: TGCGCCAGCAGCCGCACGGGTCGAGGAGATCAGCCCCAGCATTTT
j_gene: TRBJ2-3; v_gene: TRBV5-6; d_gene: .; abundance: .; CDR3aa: CASSFWFSTYVTDTQYF; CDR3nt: TGTGCCAGCAGCTTTTGGTTTAGCACCTATGTCACAGATACGCAGTATTTT
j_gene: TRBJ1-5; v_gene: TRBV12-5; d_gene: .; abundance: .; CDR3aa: CASGLAEEGNQPQHF; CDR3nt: TGTGCTAGTGGTTTGGCCGAGGAGGGAAATCAGCCCCAGCATTTT
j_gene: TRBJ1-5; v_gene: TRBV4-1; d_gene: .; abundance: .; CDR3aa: CASSFWAGQPQHF; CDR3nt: TGCGCCAGCAGCTTTTGGGCAGGACAGCCCCAGCATTTT
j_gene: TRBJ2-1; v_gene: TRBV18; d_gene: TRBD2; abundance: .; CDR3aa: CASSPGTSGSVDEQFF; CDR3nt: TGTGCCAGCTCACCAGGGACTAGCGGGAGTGTGGATGAGCAGTTCTTC
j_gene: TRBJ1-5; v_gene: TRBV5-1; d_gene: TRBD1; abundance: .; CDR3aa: CASSRGTGGDQPQHF; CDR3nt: TGCGCCAGCAGCCGTGGGACAGGCGGGGATCAGCCCCAGCATTTT
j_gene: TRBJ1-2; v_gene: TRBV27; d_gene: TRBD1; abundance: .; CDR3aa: CASSSHPNSGTDNYGYTF; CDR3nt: TGTGCCAGCAGTTCCCACCCAAATTCCGGGACAGATAACTATGGCTACACCTTC
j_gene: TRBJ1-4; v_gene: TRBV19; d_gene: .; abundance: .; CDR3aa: CASSPDEGATNEKLFF; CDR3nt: TGTGCCAGTAGTCCGGATGAGGGGGCAACTAATGAAAAACTGTTTTTT
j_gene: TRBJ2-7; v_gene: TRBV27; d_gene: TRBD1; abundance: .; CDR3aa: CASSQDRGFYEQYF; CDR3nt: TGTGCCAGCAGCCAGGACAGGGGATTCTACGAGCAGTACTTC
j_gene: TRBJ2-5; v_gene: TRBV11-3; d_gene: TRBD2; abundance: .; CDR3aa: CASSSGKLAEETQYF; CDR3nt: TGTGCCAGCAGCTCTGGCAAGCTAGCGGAAGAGACCCAGTACTTC
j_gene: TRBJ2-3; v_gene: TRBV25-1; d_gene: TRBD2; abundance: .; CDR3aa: CASTVGLAGTDTQYF; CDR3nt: TGTGCCAGTACGGTGGGACTAGCGGGAACAGATACGCAGTATTTT
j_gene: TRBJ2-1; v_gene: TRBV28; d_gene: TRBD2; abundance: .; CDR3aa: CASRLGGGSGKLVNEQFF; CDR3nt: TGTGCCAGCAGACTCGGGGGGGGGAGCGGGAAATTGGTGAATGAGCAGTTCTTC
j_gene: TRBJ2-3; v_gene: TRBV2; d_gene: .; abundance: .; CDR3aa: CASRWKGVTSTDTQYF; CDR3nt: TGTGCCAGCAGGTGGAAAGGGGTTACTAGCACAGATACGCAGTATTTT
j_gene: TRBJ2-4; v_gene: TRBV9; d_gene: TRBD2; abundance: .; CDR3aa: CASSVQPGTSENQYF; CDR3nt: TGTGCCAGCAGCGTACAACCCGGGACTAGCGAAAATCAGTACTTC
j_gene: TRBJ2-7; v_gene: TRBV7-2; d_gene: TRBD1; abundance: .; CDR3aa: CASSLARTGASYEQYF; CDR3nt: TGTGCCAGCAGCTTAGCGCGAACAGGGGCGTCCTACGAGCAGTACTTC
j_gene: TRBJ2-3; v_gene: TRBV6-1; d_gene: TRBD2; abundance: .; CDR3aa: CASSEAQVGLSGGPLDTQYF; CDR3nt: TGTGCCAGCAGTGAAGCGCAAGTCGGACTATCGGGAGGGCCGCTAGATACGCAGTATTTT
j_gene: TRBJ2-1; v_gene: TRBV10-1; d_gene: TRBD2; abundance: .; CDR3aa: CASSDSAGTSGNEQFF; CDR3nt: TGCGCCAGCAGTGACTCGGCGGGGACTAGCGGAAATGAGCAGTTCTTC
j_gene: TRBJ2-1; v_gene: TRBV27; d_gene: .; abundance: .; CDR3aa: CASSATGFPYNEQFF; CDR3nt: TGTGCCAGCAGTGCGACTGGGTTCCCCTACAATGAGCAGTTCTTC
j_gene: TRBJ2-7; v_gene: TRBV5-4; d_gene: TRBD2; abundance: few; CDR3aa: CASSPIGGRGDEQYF; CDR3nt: TGTGCCAGCAGCCCCATCGGCGGGAGAGGGGACGAGCAGTACTTC
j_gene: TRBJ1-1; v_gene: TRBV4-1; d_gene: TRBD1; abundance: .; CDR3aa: CASSQTGALMNTEAFF; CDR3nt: TGCGCCAGCAGCCAAACAGGGGCGCTCATGAACACTGAAGCTTTCTTT
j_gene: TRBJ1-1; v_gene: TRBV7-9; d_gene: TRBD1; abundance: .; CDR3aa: CASSPRAGGKGTEAFF; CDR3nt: TGTGCCAGCAGCCCACGGGCAGGGGGGAAAGGCACTGAAGCTTTCTTT
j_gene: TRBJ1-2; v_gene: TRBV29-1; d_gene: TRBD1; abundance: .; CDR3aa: CSVGTGPFAYLYGYIF; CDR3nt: TGCAGCGTCGGGACAGGACCCTTTGCTTACCTTTATGGCTACATCTTC
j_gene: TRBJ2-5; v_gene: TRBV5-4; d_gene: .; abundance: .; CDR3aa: CASSPRRGFQETQYF; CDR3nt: TGTGCCAGCAGCCCCCGGCGGGGTTTCCAAGAGACCCAGTACTTC
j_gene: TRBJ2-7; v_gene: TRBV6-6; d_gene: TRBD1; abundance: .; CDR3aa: CASSLGTGGEQYF; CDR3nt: TGTGCCAGCAGCCTTGGGACAGGGGGCGAGCAGTACTTC
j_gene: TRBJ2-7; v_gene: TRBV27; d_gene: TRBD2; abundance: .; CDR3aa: CASSSPWLAGGYEQYF; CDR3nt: TGTGCCAGCAGTTCCCCTTGGCTAGCGGGAGGATATGAGCAGTACTTC
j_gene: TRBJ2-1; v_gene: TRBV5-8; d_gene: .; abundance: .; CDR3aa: CASSLDAGTPGKQFF; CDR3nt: TGTGCCAGCAGCTTGGACGCCGGGACTCCCGGTAAGCAGTTCTTC
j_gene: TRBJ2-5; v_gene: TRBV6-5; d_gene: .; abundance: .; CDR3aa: CASSESGSQETQYF; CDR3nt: TGTGCCAGCAGTGAATCGGGGAGTCAAGAGACCCAGTACTTC
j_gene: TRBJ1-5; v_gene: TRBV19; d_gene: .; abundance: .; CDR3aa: CASSITNQPQHF; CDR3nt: TGTGCCAGTAGTATAACTAATCAGCCCCAGCATTTT
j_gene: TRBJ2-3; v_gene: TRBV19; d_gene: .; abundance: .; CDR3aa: CASSIDSGADTQYF; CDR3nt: TGTGCCAGTAGTATAGATTCGGGAGCAGATACGCAGTATTTT
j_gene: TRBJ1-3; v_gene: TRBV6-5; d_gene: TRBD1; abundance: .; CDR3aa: CASSWDRDSGNTIYF; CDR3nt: TGTGCCAGCAGTTGGGACAGGGACTCTGGAAACACCATATATTTT
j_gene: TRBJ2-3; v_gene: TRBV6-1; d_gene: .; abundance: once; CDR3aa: CASCWPGGTDTQYF; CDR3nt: TGTGCCAGCTGTTGGCCGGGAGGCACAGATACGCAGTATTTT
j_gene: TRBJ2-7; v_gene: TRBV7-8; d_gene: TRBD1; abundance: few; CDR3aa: CASSSQTGSRYEQYF; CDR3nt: TGTGCCAGCAGCTCGCAGACAGGGTCAAGGTACGAGCAGTACTTC
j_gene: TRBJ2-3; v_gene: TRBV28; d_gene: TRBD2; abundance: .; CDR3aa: CASSFIRREASF; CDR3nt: TGTGCCAGCAGTTTTATCCGGCGGGAGGCCTCTTTT
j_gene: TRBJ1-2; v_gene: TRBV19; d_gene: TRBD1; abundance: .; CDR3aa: CATGERDRDSPHGYTF; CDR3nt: TGTGCCACAGGGGAGAGGGACAGGGATTCTCCTCATGGCTACACCTTC
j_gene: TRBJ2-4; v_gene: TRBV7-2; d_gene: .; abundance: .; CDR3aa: CASSTRDFIAKNIQYF; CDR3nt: TGTGCCAGCAGCACCCGGGACTTTATAGCCAAAAACATTCAGTACTTC
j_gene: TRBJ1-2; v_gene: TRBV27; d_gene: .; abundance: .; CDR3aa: CATSNGAYGYTF; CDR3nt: TGTGCCACCAGTAATGGGGCCTATGGCTACACCTTC
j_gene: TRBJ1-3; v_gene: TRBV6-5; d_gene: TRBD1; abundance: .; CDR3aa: CASTPGTGRGNTIYF; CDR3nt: TGTGCCAGCACCCCCGGGACAGGGCGTGGAAACACCATATATTTT
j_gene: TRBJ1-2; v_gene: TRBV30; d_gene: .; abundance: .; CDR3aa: CAWSAIRGNYGYTF; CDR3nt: TGTGCCTGGAGCGCAATCAGGGGAAACTATGGCTACACCTTC
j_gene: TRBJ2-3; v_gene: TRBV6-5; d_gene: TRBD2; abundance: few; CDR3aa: CASSKSGRSTDTQYF; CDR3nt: TGTGCCAGCAGTAAAAGCGGGAGAAGCACAGATACGCAGTATTTT
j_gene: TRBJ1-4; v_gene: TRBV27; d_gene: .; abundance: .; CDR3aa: CASSLAGGAVGKLFF; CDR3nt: TGTGCCAGCAGTTTAGCGGGGGGGGCGGTGGGAAAACTGTTTTTT
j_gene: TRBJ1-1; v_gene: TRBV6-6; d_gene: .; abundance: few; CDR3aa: CASKVILPGWRTEAFF; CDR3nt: TGTGCCAGCAAAGTGATTCTCCCAGGGTGGCGGACTGAAGCTTTCTTT
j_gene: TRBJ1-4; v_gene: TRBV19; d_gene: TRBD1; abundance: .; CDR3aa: CASRWTGGDEKLFF; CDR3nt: TGTGCCAGTAGGTGGACAGGCGGCGATGAAAAACTGTTTTTT
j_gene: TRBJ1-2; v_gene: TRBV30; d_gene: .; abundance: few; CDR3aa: CAWASSNYGYTF; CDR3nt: TGTGCCTGGGCCAGTTCTAACTATGGCTACACCTTC
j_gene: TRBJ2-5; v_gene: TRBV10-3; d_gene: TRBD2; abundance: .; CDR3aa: CATFPTDSGRQETQYF; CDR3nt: TGTGCCACGTTTCCGACCGATAGCGGGAGGCAAGAGACCCAGTACTTC
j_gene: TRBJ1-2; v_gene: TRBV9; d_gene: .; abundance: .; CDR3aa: CASSERVGYGYTF; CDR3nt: TGTGCCAGCAGCGAGAGGGTTGGCTATGGCTACACCTTC
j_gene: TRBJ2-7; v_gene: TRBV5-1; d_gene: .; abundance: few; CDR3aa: CASRQDPEAAYEQYF; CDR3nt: TGCGCCAGCCGACAGGACCCCGAGGCAGCCTACGAGCAGTACTTC
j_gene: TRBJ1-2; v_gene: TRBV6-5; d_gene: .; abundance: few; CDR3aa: CASSYNEEFYGYTF; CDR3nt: TGTGCCAGCAGTTACAATGAGGAGTTTTATGGCTACACCTTC
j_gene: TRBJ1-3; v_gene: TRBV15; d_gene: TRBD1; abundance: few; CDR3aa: CAKDRSRGNTIYF; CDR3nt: TGTGCCAAGGACAGGTCTAGGGGAAACACCATATATTTT
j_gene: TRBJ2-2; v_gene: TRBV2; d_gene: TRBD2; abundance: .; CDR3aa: CASKVAGGGTGELFF; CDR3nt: TGTGCCAGCAAAGTAGCGGGAGGGGGAACCGGGGAGCTGTTTTTT